This T cell receptor (beta chain) was obtained from a study of blood T cell repertoires in COVID-19. Study background: The samples span acute and convalescent COVID-19 from the United States, Italy and Spain.

In the source study's methods: How many nucleated cells were present was estimated from reference gene primer amplification. The table came from immunoSEQ multiplex PCR; TCRdb's copy has only in-frame clones and leaves some out. D and trimming were read from the DNA, whereas the V and J calls and clone size are those reported in that table. The table lists hundreds of thousands of clones, around 80% of them singletons. The CDR3 consists of 16 residues. Germline V gene sequence: CDR1 KGHSH, CDR2 LQKENI. The V and J ends lost 5 bases and 0 bases, in that order; junction bases with no gene match: 7. This receptor was taken from a woman older than 75 with active or convalescent COVID-19. Sequenced material: peripheral blood. The rearrangement uses TRBV18 and TRBJ1-5, with 7 nucleotides matching TRBD1. CDR3 sequence reads: CASSSEQGYSNQPQHF. For the CDR3, the DNA is TGTGCCAGCTCATCAGAACAGGGGTATAGCAATCAGCCCCAGCATTTT.